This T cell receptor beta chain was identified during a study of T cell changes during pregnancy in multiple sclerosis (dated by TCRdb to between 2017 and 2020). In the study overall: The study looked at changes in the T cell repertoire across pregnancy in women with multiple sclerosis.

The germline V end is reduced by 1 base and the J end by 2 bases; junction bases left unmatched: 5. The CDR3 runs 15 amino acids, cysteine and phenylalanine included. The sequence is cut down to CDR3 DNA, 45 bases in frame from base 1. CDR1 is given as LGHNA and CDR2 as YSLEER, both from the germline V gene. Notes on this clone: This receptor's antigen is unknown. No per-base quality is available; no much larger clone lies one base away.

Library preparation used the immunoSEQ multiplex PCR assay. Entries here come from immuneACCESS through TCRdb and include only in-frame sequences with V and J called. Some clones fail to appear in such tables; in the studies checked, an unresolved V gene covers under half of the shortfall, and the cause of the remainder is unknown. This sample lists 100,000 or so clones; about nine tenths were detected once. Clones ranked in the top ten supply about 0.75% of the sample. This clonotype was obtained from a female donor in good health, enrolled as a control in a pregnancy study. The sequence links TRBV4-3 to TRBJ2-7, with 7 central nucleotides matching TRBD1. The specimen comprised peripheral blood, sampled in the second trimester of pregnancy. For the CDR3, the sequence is CASSQATGAAYEQYF. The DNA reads TGCGCCAGCAGCCAAGCCACAGGGGCCGCCTACGAGCAGTACTTC.